This TCR beta chain was documented in a study of early T cells in non-severe SARS-CoV-2 infection. The V gene lost 3 bases and the J gene lost 2 bases, with 8 bases spanning the gap. This CDR3 is built from 13 residues. Germline V lookup: CDR1 SGHAT, CDR2 FQDESV (reference sequence). The study's findings and limits: A preference for anti-spike CD8 responses marked VDJdb matching, which missed private and CD4 specificities.

Individual cDNA molecules were tagged with unique molecular identifiers, the study reported. MiXCR was run by TCRdb on the 5' RACE reads, yielding one entry per CDR3 protein. The table has tens of thousands of distinct CDR3 sequences, around 9% seen once; the top ten hold around 20%. As concerns this clonotype: As yet, its antigen is unknown.

The sequenced material came from whole blood. V and J are TRBV11-1 and TRBJ2-7; D gene unclear. The clonotype was recovered from an adult who was a healthcare worker with PCR-confirmed SARS-CoV-2 infection or an uninfected control (not recorded which). The CDR3 DNA follows: TGTGCCAGCAGCTTCGAGTCAACCTACGAGCAGTACTTC. Translating it yields CASSFESTYEQYF. The full variable domain, rest sourced from reference TRBV11-1 and TRBJ2-7, is EAEVAQSPRYKITEKSQAVAFWCDPISGHATLYWYRQILGQGPELLVQFQDESVVDDSQLPKDRFSAERLKGVDSTLKIQPAELGDSAMYLCASSFESTYEQYFGPGTRLTVT.